The 19 T cell receptor beta chains presented below share a single source sample, sequenced in a study of radiation and T cells in renal cell carcinoma. Here immunoSEQ multiplex PCR was the method, and the copy in TCRdb shows in-frame clones only, minus some. The data contain approximately 86,000 clones, 85% of them singletons. Noted time point: blood 4 weeks post-SBRT, at nephrectomy. Indicated treatment: 15 Gy SBRT to primary tumor, nephrectomy 4 weeks later. Sequencing was performed on blood, taken from a patient whose treatment included radiotherapy and nephrectomy. The receptors originated from a man aged 45-60 years with renal cell carcinoma.

CDR3 loop: CASSVVHAANTGELFF. In DNA form, the CDR3 reads TGTGCCAGCAGCGTAGTCCATGCTGCGAACACCGGGGAGCTGTTTTTT. The chain uses TRBV9 and TRBJ2-2; D gene unclear. The CDR3 runs 16 residues. Looked up from germline, CDR1 is SGDLS and CDR2 is YYNGEE. Trimming left V 0 bases short and J 0 bases short, with 9 bases between.

J is TRBJ1-2 and V is TRBV5-1; 8 nucleotides align to TRBD1. With V trimmed by 4 bases and J by 3 bases, 11 bases remained unmatched. The germline V gene has CDR1 SGHRS and CDR2 YFSETQ. The CDR3 runs 16 residues. CDR3 amino acids: CASSAAGTGYDYGYTF. CDR3 in DNA: TGCGCCAGCAGCGCGGCCGGGACAGGATATGACTATGGCTACACCTTC. Drawing the rest from reference TRBV5-1 and TRBJ1-2, the complete variable domain is KAGVTQTPRYLIKTRGQQVTLSCSPISGHRSVSWYQQTPGQGLQFLFEYFSETQRNKGNFPGRFSGRQFSNSRSEMNVSTLELGDSALYLCASSAAGTGYDYGYTFGSGTRLTVV.

The chain joins TRBV5-6 to TRBJ2-7; 13 nucleotides agree with TRBD2. Germline trimming cut 4 bases from V and 4 bases from J; bases unmatched to any gene: 5. The CDR3 loop spans 15 amino acids. Per germline, CDR1 SGHDT and CDR2 YYEEEE. The DNA for the CDR3 is TGTGCCAGCAGCGCACTAGCGGGAGGGCCTTACGAGCAGTACTTC. Its translation: CASSALAGGPYEQYF. Drawing the rest from reference TRBV5-6 and TRBJ2-7, the complete variable domain is DAGVTQSPTHLIKTRGQQVTLRCSPKSGHDTVSWYQQALGQGPQFIFQYYEEEERQRGNFPDRFSGHQFPNYSSELNVNALLLGDSALYLCASSALAGGPYEQYFGPGTRLTVT.

The V and J genes are TRBV19 and TRBJ2-3, with TRBD1 as a possible D gene (6 bases). V was trimmed by 5 bases and J by 5 bases, leaving 14 bases between them. CDR1 is LNHDA, CDR2 SQIVND, per germline (reference sequence). The CDR3 has 14 amino acids. CDR3 loop: CASSEGDALDTQYF. CDR3 bases: TGTGCCAGTAGTGAGGGGGATGCGTTAGATACGCAGTATTTT.

J is TRBJ1-2 and V is TRBV28; 10 nucleotides align to TRBD1. The CDR3 consists of 17 residues. V lost 3 bases to trimming and J lost 2 bases; unmatched junction nucleotides: 9. CDR1 MDHEN and CDR2 SYDVKM come from the germline V gene. The CDR3 reads CASSFPTGGVLNYGYTF. The CDR3 region has the DNA TGTGCCAGCAGTTTTCCGACAGGGGGCGTTTTGAACTATGGCTACACCTTC.

A note on this clone: Other DNA variants within this sample encode the same CDR3. The CDR3 is CASSLQDYNEQFF. DNA of the CDR3: TGCGCCAGCAGCTTGCAGGACTACAATGAGCAGTTCTTC. This chain links TRBV5-1 with TRBJ2-1; D remains ambiguous. Per germline, CDR1 SGHRS and CDR2 YFSETQ. There are 13 residues in the CDR3. Trimming left V 1 base short and J 3 bases short, with 5 bases between. The whole variable domain, remainder taken from reference TRBV5-1 and TRBJ2-1, is KAGVTQTPRYLIKTRGQQVTLSCSPISGHRSVSWYQQTPGQGLQFLFEYFSETQRNKGNFPGRFSGRQFSNSRSEMNVSTLELGDSALYLCASSLQDYNEQFFGPGTRLTVL.

This sequence joins TRBV5-1 and TRBJ2-2, with TRBD1 as a possible D gene (5 bases). The germline V gene encodes CDR1 SGHRS and CDR2 YFSETQ. V was clipped by 0 bases and J by 4 bases, with 13 bases between them. This CDR3 has 16 residues. CDR3 nucleotides: TGCGCCAGCAGCTTGGGTTCAGGGATTAGCACCGGGGAGCTGTTTTTT. This codes for CASSLGSGISTGELFF.

The gene calls are TRBV27 and TRBJ2-4; D tentatively reads TRBD1 or TRBD2 (6 bases each). The CDR3 consists of 14 residues. Trimming removed 1 base at V and 8 bases at J, with 12 bases between. Germline CDR1 reads MNHEY; CDR2 reads SMNVEV (reference sequence). In nucleotides, the CDR3 is TGTGCCAGCAGTTTATTTTGGGGGGCGGACATTCAGTACTTC. Translation gives CASSLFWGADIQYF.

The chain carries TRBV23-1 and TRBJ2-2, with a weak D call TRBD1 (5 bases). TRBV23-1 is designated an ORF whose function remains uncertain. V dropped 5 bases and J dropped 6 bases, with 22 bases sitting between them. CDR3 length equals 17 residues. As DNA, the CDR3 is TGCGCCAGCAGTTATAAAGGGGCCCCCCGAAGGCCCGGGGAGCTGTTTTTT. This codes for CASSYKGAPRRPGELFF.

The chain recombines TRBV10-1 with TRBJ2-3; 8 bases line up with TRBD2. Germline loops: CDR1 WNHNN, CDR2 SYGVQD (reference sequence). The CDR3 totals 15 residues. J was trimmed by 0 bases and V by 10 bases; bases with no gene match: 9. The DNA of the CDR3 is TGCGCCACCGGAGGAGCGGGAGAAAGCACAGATACGCAGTATTTT. It yields the protein CATGGAGESTDTQYF.

The chain recombines TRBV7-8 with TRBJ2-5; D not resolved. Germline CDR1 reads SGHVS; CDR2 reads FQNEAQ. CDR3 size: 13 residues. Trimming pared 5 bases from V and 1 base from J, leaving 8 bases between. CDR3 in amino acids: CASSLRFQETQYF. The CDR3, as DNA: TGTGCCAGCAGCCTAAGATTCCAAGAGACCCAGTACTTC.

V is TRBV27 and J is TRBJ1-1; 8 nucleotides agree with TRBD1. Germline V gene data show CDR1 as MNHEY and CDR2 as SMNVEV (reference sequence). CDR3 length: 15 amino acids. V lost 0 bases and J lost 4; bases outside the gene matches: 4. CDR3 coding DNA: TGTGCCAGCAGTTTATCCAGGACAGGGACCACTGAAGCTTTCTTT. This encodes CASSLSRTGTTEAFF.

The chain has TRBV6-1 and TRBJ2-5; no clear D gene. The CDR3 covers 11 residues. Germline lookup yields CDR1 MNHNS and CDR2 SASEGT. V shed 9 bases and J shed 0 bases, with 5 bases lying between them. This chain's CDR3 is CASRNQETQYF. CDR3 in DNA: TGTGCCAGTAGAAACCAAGAGACCCAGTACTTC.

This sequence joins TRBV5-1 and TRBJ1-2; the match to TRBD1 covers 11 bases. The germline gives CDR1 SGHRS, CDR2 YFSETQ. V trimming: 8 bases; J trimming: 3 bases; junction bases outside the gene matches: 6. The CDR3 sequence is 14 residues long. CDR3 coding DNA: TGCGCCAGTTCTGGGACAGGGGGAGACTATGGCTACACCTTC. This translates into CASSGTGGDYGYTF.

The chain couples TRBV7-6 to TRBJ2-2, with a tentative D call TRBD1 (6 bases). This CDR3 region has 14 residues. The V and J ends lost 5 bases and 3 bases respectively, with 10 bases between them. The germline V gene has CDR1 SGHVS and CDR2 FNYEAQ. DNA for the CDR3: TGTGCCAGCAGCCACGACAGGTACACCGGGGAGCTGTTTTTT. As protein: CASSHDRYTGELFF.

V and J are TRBV4-2 and TRBJ2-7, with 7 bases identical to TRBD2. The CDR3 covers 15 residues. Germline-derived CDR1 and CDR2 are LGHNA and YNFKEQ. The V segment lost 3 bases and the J segment 3 bases; nucleotides outside the gene matches: 8. The CDR3 loop is CASSHRSGTDYEQYF. The CDR3 nucleotides read TGTGCCAGCAGCCACCGAAGCGGGACCGACTACGAGCAGTACTTC.

The chain couples TRBV5-5 to TRBJ1-1; D gene uncertain. Germline lookup yields CDR1 SGHKS and CDR2 YYEKEE (reference sequence). The CDR3 totals 14 residues. V was cut by 4 bases and J by 2 bases, with 12 bases left in between. This CDR3 is CASSPRLGNTEAFF. CDR3 in DNA: TGTGCCAGCAGCCCGCGATTGGGTAACACTGAAGCTTTCTTT. Full variable domain (rest looked up from reference TRBV5-5 and TRBJ1-1): DAGVTQSPTHLIKTRGQQVTLRCSPISGHKSVSWYQQVLGQGPQFIFQYYEKEERGRGNFPDRFSARQFPNYSSELNVNALLLGDSALYLCASSPRLGNTEAFFGQGTRLTVV.

This clone has more than one count but fewer than ten. The chain carries TRBV11-2 and TRBJ2-1; no reliable D call. The V end was cut by 0 bases, the J end by 0 bases, with 6 bases between. There are 15 residues in the CDR3. Germline-derived CDR1 and CDR2 are SGHAT and FQNNGV. DNA for the CDR3: TGTGCCAGCAGCTTAGATCTATACTCCTACAATGAGCAGTTCTTC. It encodes CASSLDLYSYNEQFF.

The chain carries TRBV2 and TRBJ2-7, with a tentative D call TRBD2 (6 bases). Germline values: CDR1 SNHLY, CDR2 FYNNEI. The V and J ends lost 4 bases and 6 bases respectively, with 10 bases between them. The CDR3 runs 12 residues. CDR3 in DNA: TGTGCCAGCAGTGCGGGAGTCAGCGAGCAGTACTTC. Translated, it gives CASSAGVSEQYF.